This T cell receptor (beta chain) was observed in a study of tumor-infiltrating lymphocytes in oesophageal squamous cell carcinoma. This clonotype was counted many times. The CDR3 has 13 residues. The germline CDR1 and CDR2 sequences are WSHSY and SAAADI. Trimming stripped 3 bases from V and 5 bases from J, with 10 bases between. Via MiXCR, TCRdb re-called the PCR reads, giving one row per CDR3 protein. The profile shows 9,500 to 13,000 distinct CDR3 sequences, roughly 60% of them singletons. The material sequenced was esophageal tumor tissue. This clonotype originated in a male donor with esophageal squamous cell carcinoma. The rearrangement uses TRBV10-2 and TRBJ2-5; tentative D call: TRBD1 (6 bases). CDR3 residues: CASSDRGRETQYF. CDR3 DNA sequence: TGCGCCAGCAGTGACAGGGGCCGGGAGACCCAGTACTTC.